This T cell receptor beta chain was observed in a study of metastatic and nonmetastatic thyroid tumors. About the research overall: Across peripheral blood and tumor or nodule tissue samples taken from malignant and benign thyroid patients, the repertoires were compared with one another. Study-level results: TCR beta diversity was reportedly significantly higher in malignant thyroid tumors than benign nodules, in blood and tumor.

The CDR3 extends over 12 amino acids. The V gene lost 6 bases and the J gene lost 2 bases, with 7 bases spanning the gap. Germline CDR1 is MNHEY and CDR2 is SVGEGT. All patients reached thyroid surgery having received no treatment beforehand. Original methodology: What underpinned the distant-metastasis classifier for papillary thyroid cancer was the set of CDR3 differences across clinicopathological groups. TCRdb re-called the PCR reads through MiXCR. None of the V and J calls come from the authors' own analysis; TCRdb made them. Among 10,000 to 12,000 clones, 38% were seen once, and the ten largest hold about 17%. This clone is large. Its antigen is as yet unknown.

Sequenced material: tumor tissue. The V gene is TRBV6-2 or TRBV6-3, the J gene TRBJ2-5; D uncertain. The sequence derives from a female donor with papillary thyroid cancer or a benign thyroid nodule (not recorded which). Some clones in this sample may be carry-over from other donors' samples. In DNA form, the CDR3 reads TGTGCCAGCAGCCCCGGGCAAGAGACCCAGTACTTC. Its translation is CASSPGQETQYF.